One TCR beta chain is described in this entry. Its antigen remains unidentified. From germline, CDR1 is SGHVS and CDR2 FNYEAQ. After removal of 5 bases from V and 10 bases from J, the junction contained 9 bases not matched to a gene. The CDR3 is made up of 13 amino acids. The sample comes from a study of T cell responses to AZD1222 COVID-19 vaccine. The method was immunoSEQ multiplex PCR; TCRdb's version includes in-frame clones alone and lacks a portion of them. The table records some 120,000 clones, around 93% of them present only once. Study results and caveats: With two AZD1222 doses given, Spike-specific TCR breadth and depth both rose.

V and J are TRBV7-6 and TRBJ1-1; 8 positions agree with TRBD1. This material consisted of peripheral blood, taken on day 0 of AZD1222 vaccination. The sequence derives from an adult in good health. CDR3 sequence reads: CASSPTTGEGAFF. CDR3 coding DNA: TGTGCCAGCAGCCCGACGACAGGGGAGGGAGCTTTCTTT.